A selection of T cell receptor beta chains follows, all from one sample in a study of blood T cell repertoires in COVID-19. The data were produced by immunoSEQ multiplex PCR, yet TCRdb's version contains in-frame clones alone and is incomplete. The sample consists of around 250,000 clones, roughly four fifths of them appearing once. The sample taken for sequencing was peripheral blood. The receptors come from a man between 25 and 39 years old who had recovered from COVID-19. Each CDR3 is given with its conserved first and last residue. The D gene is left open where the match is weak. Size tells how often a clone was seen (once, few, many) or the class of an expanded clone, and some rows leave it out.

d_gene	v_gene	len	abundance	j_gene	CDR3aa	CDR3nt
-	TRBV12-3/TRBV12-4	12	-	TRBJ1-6	CASSFPDSPLHF	TGTGCCAGCAGTTTCCCGGATTCACCCCTCCACTTT
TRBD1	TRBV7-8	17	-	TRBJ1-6	CASSPGQGAAYNSPLHF	TGTGCCAGCAGCCCCGGACAGGGGGCTGCCTATAATTCACCCCTCCACTTT
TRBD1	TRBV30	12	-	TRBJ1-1	CAWKNRGTEAFF	TGTGCCTGGAAAAACAGGGGGACTGAAGCTTTCTTT
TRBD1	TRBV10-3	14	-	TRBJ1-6	CAIRPGQGNSPLHF	TGTGCCATCAGACCGGGACAGGGGAATTCACCCCTCCACTTT
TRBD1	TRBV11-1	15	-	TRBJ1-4	CASSRTGATNEKLFF	TGTGCCAGCAGCCGTACAGGGGCAACTAATGAAAAACTGTTTTTT
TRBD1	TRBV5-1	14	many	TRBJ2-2	CASSGGQGTGELFF	TGCGCCAGCAGCGGGGGACAGGGGACCGGGGAGCTGTTTTTT
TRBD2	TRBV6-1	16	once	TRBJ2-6	CASSEGAGAGANVLTF	TGTGCCAGCAGTGAAGGAGCGGGGGCTGGGGCCAACGTCCTGACTTTC
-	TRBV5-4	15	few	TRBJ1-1	CASSPSQGTNTEAFF	TGTGCCAGCAGCCCCTCGCAGGGGACGAACACTGAAGCTTTCTTT
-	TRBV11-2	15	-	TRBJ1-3	CASSLDLQAGNTIYF	TGTGCCAGCAGCTTAGATCTCCAGGCTGGAAACACCATATATTTT
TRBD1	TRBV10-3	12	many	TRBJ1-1	CAISDLGQKAFF	TGTGCCATCAGTGACTTGGGACAGAAAGCTTTCTTT
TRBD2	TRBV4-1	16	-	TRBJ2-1	CASSSGPSGGANEQFF	TGCGCCAGCAGTTCGGGACCTAGCGGGGGGGCAAATGAGCAGTTCTTC
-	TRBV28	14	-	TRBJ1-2	CASSPDGRAFGYTF	TGTGCCAGCAGCCCAGATGGGAGGGCCTTTGGCTACACCTTC
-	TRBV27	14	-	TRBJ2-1	CASSDREVGNEQFF	TGTGCCAGCAGCGACAGGGAGGTCGGGAATGAGCAGTTCTTC
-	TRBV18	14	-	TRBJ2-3	CASSLTRGRDTQYF	TGTGCCAGCTCACTTACCCGAGGGAGGGATACGCAGTATTTT
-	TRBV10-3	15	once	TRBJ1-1	CAISDQGRLNTETFF	TGTGCCATCAGTGACCAGGGGAGATTGAACACTGAAACTTTCTTT
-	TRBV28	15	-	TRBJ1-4	CASRLRGFSPEKLFF	TGTGCCAGCAGACTCAGGGGTTTTTCCCCTGAAAAACTGTTTTTT
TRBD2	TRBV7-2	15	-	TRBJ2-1	CASSSPGLAGGEQFF	TGTGCCAGCAGCTCTCCGGGACTAGCGGGGGGCGAGCAGTTCTTC
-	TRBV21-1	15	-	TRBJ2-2	CASSKRRGYTGELFF	TGTGCCAGCAGCAAAAGGCGGGGCTACACCGGGGAGCTGTTTTTT
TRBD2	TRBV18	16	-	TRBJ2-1	CASSPPGLAGGHEQFF	TGTGCCAGCTCACCACCGGGACTAGCGGGGGGCCATGAGCAGTTCTTC
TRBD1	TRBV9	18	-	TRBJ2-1	CASGKRQGSPSWDNEQFF	TGTGCCAGCGGAAAACGACAGGGTTCCCCTTCTTGGGACAATGAGCAGTTCTTC
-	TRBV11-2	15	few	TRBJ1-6	CASSSRTAHNSPLHF	TGTGCCAGCAGCTCCCGGACAGCCCATAATTCACCCCTCCACTTT
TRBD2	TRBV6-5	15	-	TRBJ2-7	CASSSDTSGGYEQYF	TGTGCCAGCAGTTCCGACACTAGCGGGGGGTACGAGCAGTACTTC
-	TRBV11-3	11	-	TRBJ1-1	CASSSGAEAFF	TGTGCCAGCAGCTCGGGGGCTGAAGCTTTCTTT
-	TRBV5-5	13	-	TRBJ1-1	CASSLEWGAEAFF	TGTGCCAGCAGCTTGGAGTGGGGGGCTGAAGCTTTCTTT
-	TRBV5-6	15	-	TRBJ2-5	CASSLVVTGLETQYF	TGTGCCAGCAGCTTGGTTGTTACGGGATTAGAGACCCAGTACTTC
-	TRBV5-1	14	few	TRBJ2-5	CASSSGHGQETQYF	TGCGCCAGCAGCTCAGGACACGGCCAAGAGACCCAGTACTTC
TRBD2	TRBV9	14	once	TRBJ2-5	CASSGVAGEETQYF	TGTGCCAGCAGCGGAGTGGCGGGGGAAGAGACCCAGTACTTC
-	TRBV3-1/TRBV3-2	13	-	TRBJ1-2	CASSQAANYGYTF	TGTGCCAGCAGCCAGGCAGCTAACTATGGCTACACCTTC
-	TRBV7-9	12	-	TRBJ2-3	CASSLTQDTQYF	TGTGCCAGCAGCTTAACACAAGATACGCAGTATTTT
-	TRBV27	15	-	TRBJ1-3	CASRGAGGSGNTIYF	TGTGCCAGCAGGGGGGCGGGAGGCTCTGGAAACACCATATATTTT
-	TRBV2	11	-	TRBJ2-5	CAINLQETQYF	TGTGCCATCAACCTACAAGAGACCCAGTACTTC
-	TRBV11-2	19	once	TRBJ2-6	CASTSRRPWQISGANVLTF	TGTGCCAGCACCTCACGTCGCCCATGGCAGATCTCTGGGGCCAACGTCCTGACTTTC
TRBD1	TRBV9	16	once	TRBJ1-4	CASSVGSAGGVEKLFF	TGTGCCAGCAGCGTAGGGTCCGCAGGGGGAGTTGAAAAACTGTTTTTT
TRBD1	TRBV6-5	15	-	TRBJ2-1	CASSYSGQGAYEQFF	TGTGCCAGCAGTTATTCGGGACAGGGGGCTTATGAGCAGTTCTTC
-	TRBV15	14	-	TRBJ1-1	CATSKREGYTEAFF	TGTGCCACCAGCAAGCGGGAAGGGTACACTGAAGCTTTCTTT
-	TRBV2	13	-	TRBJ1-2	CASSGTSFAGYTF	TGTGCCAGCAGCGGGACATCTTTCGCTGGCTACACCTTC
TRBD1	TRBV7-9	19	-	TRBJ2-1	CASSPTTGGSESSYNEQFF	TGTGCCAGCAGCCCTACTACAGGGGGCTCAGAAAGCTCCTACAATGAGCAGTTCTTC
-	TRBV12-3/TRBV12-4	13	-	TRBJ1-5	CASRPGWNQPQHF	TGTGCCAGCAGGCCGGGGTGGAATCAGCCCCAGCATTTT
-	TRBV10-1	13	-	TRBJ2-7	CASSEIISGEQYF	TGCGCCAGCAGTGAAATTATCTCGGGGGAGCAGTACTTC
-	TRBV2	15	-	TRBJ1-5	CASSEEEVTYQPQHF	TGTGCCAGCAGTGAAGAAGAGGTTACTTATCAGCCCCAGCATTTT
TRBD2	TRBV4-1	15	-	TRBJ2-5	CASSQSGGAQETQYF	TGCGCCAGCAGCCAGAGCGGGGGGGCCCAAGAGACCCAGTACTTC
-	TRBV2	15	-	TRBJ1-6	CASRTSRRNNSPLHF	TGTGCCAGCAGGACATCCCGGCGAAATAATTCACCCCTCCACTTT
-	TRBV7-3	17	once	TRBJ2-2	CASSLTLQVPNTGELFF	TGTGCCAGCAGCTTAACCCTACAGGTTCCAAACACCGGGGAGCTGTTTTTT